These 28 T cell receptor beta chains originate from one sample sequenced in a study of blood T cells in healthy people across ages. A second PCR, run for roughly 7 to 12 cycles, used a sample-barcoded 5' primer plus a J-beta primer mix. TCRdb re-called the 5' RACE reads through MiXCR, storing one row per CDR3 protein. The table records 800,000 or so distinct CDR3 sequences, 62% of them present only once. The sample comprised blood. Receptors originate from a man between 25 and 39 years old in good health.

The chain employs TRBV11-2 and TRBJ2-5; D uncertain. This CDR3 has 14 amino acids. Germline V CDR1 and CDR2: SGHAT, FQNNGV. The V end lost 7 bases, the J end lost 2 bases, and 14 bases lay between the germline ends. The CDR3, as DNA: TGTGCCAGCACCAAACGACACGGACAAGAGACCCAGTACTTC. Residues: CASTKRHGQETQYF. Based on the CDR3 plus reference TRBV11-2 and TRBJ2-5, the full variable domain is EAGVAQSPRYKIIEKRQSVAFWCNPISGHATLYWYQQILGQGPKLLIQFQNNGVVDDSQLPKDRFSAERLKGVDSTLKIQPAKLEDSAVYLCASTKRHGQETQYFGPGTRLLVL.

This sequence joins TRBV10-3 and TRBJ2-7, with 13 bases fitting TRBD2. The CDR3 is made up of 14 amino acids. The germline gives CDR1 ENHRY, CDR2 SYGVKD. V dropped 6 bases and J dropped 5; count of bases not matched to a gene: 4. The CDR3 protein is CAIRLAGGLNEQYF. As DNA, the CDR3 is TGTGCCATCAGACTAGCGGGGGGGCTCAACGAGCAGTACTTC.

The chain's CDR3 is CATSRGTGPSNQPQHF. The CDR3 DNA follows: TGTGCCACCAGCAGAGGGACAGGGCCGAGCAATCAGCCCCAGCATTTT. The J gene is TRBJ1-5, the V gene TRBV15; 8 bases line up with TRBD1. This CDR3 comprises 16 residues. CDR1 and CDR2 (germline): LNHNV, YYDKDF (reference sequence). V lost 1 base to trimming and J lost 1 base; unmatched junction nucleotides: 3.

V usage is TRBV7-2 and J usage is TRBJ1-6, with D possibly matching TRBD1 (5 bases). The CDR3 covers 15 residues. The ends were cut back, 1 base at V and 6 bases at J, with 10 bases in the middle. Germline V gene sequence: CDR1 SGHTA, CDR2 FQGNSA. The CDR3, as DNA: TGTGCCAGCAGCTTAGAGGCGGGGCGTAATTCACCCCTCCACTTT. This sequence encodes CASSLEAGRNSPLHF.

This clonotype was found a few times. This chain uses TRBV25-1 with TRBJ2-1; D is possibly TRBD2 (6 bases). Trimming pared 3 bases from V and 9 bases from J, leaving 12 bases between. From germline, CDR1 is MGHDK and CDR2 SYGVNS. This CDR3 comprises 13 residues. The chain's CDR3 is CASSDPRDFEQFF. For the CDR3, the DNA is TGTGCCAGCAGTGATCCCAGGGACTTTGAGCAGTTCTTC.

V gene TRBV6-2 or TRBV6-3 combines with J gene TRBJ2-1; tentatively, D is TRBD2 (6 bases). CDR1 and CDR2 (germline): MNHEY, SVGEGT. Trimming shortened V by 7 bases and J by 8 bases, and 21 bases separated the two germline ends. The CDR3 is made up of 15 amino acids. CDR3 nucleotide sequence: TGTGCCAGCAATATCGGGACTCTGGGGCTGTATGAGCAGTTCTTC. This gives the protein CASNIGTLGLYEQFF.

The chain employs TRBV30 and TRBJ1-5; D is perhaps TRBD1 (6 bases). Germline V gene sequence: CDR1 GTSNPN, CDR2 SVGIG (reference sequence). There are 15 residues in the CDR3. The germline V and J ends were trimmed by 2 bases and 7 bases, with 18 bases remaining between them. In DNA, the CDR3 is TGTGCCTGGAGTTCGACAGGAGGGGTTGGACAGCCCCAGCATTTT. Translated: CAWSSTGGVGQPQHF.

The chain links TRBV4-2 to TRBJ2-4; 11 bases match TRBD1. Germline V gene sequence: CDR1 LGHNA, CDR2 YNFKEQ. The CDR3 has 21 amino acids. The V and J ends lost 1 base and 0 bases, in that order; junction bases with no gene match: 14. The CDR3, as DNA: TGTGCCAGCAGCCAAGCGGCGATCTTGGGACAGGGGGACTTAGCCAAAAACATTCAGTACTTC. It translates to CASSQAAILGQGDLAKNIQYF.

The V gene is TRBV12-3 or TRBV12-4, the J gene TRBJ2-7; maybe TRBD2 (7 bases). The CDR3 contains 15 residues. Trimming cost V 5 bases and J 4 bases, with 18 bases left between them. The CDR3 DNA sequence: TGTGCCAGCAGTAGGGGGGGAACAGGAGTATACGAGCAGTACTTC. Amino acid sequence: CASSRGGTGVYEQYF.

This chain's CDR3 is CASSRPPYKGSYEQYF. CDR3 in DNA: TGTGCCAGCAGTCGTCCCCCGTATAAGGGCAGCTACGAGCAGTACTTC. The chain combines TRBV28 with TRBJ2-7, with D uncertain. V was cut by 5 bases and J by 3 bases, with 20 bases left in between. CDR3 size: 16 residues. CDR1 MDHEN and CDR2 SYDVKM come from the germline V gene.

This chain links TRBV11-2 with TRBJ2-3; TRBD2 is a possible D gene (7 bases). CDR1 SGHAT and CDR2 FQNNGV come from the germline V gene. The CDR3 covers 15 residues. Trimming left V 5 bases short and J 1 base short, with 13 bases between. CDR3 residues: CASSTRGLGTDTQYF. The DNA for the CDR3 is TGTGCCAGCAGCACGCGGGGGCTAGGCACAGATACGCAGTATTTT.

For the CDR3, the DNA is TGTGCCAGTAGTATAGTTGACAGAGCTAACTATGGCTACACCTTC. Amino acids: CASSIVDRANYGYTF. This chain links TRBV19 with TRBJ1-2, with D perhaps TRBD1 (5 bases). Trimming took off 1 base at V and 0 bases at J, with 9 bases between the two ends. CDR1 is LNHDA and CDR2 is SQIVND in the germline V gene (reference sequence). CDR3 length: 15 amino acids.

The CDR3 nucleotides are TGCAGTGCCAGTGTGGCGGGGGTTGCTGTAGATACGCAGTATTTT. It yields the protein CSASVAGVAVDTQYF. This chain links TRBV20-1 with TRBJ2-3, with TRBD2 identical over 7 bases. The CDR3 contains 15 residues. In germline, CDR1 is DFQATT, CDR2 SNEGSKA (reference sequence). J was trimmed by 5 bases and V by 6 bases; bases with no gene match: 14.

This rearrangement joins TRBV19 to TRBJ1-1; D is unclear. CDR1 and CDR2 (germline): LNHDA, SQIVND (reference sequence). This CDR3 is built from 13 residues. The V end lost 9 bases, the J end lost 1 base, and 12 bases lay between the germline ends. In DNA, the CDR3 is TGTGCCAGCAGCCCGAGAAGGAACACTGAAGCTTTCTTT. Translating gives CASSPRRNTEAFF.

The CDR3: CASEDRGTTDTQYF. In DNA form, the CDR3 reads TGTGCCAGTGAGGACAGGGGAACCACAGATACGCAGTATTTT. This chain uses TRBV19 with TRBJ2-3, with TRBD1 matching over 9 bases. This CDR3 contains 14 residues. Germline-derived CDR1 and CDR2 are LNHDA and SQIVND (reference sequence). V was pared by 8 bases and J by 2 bases, with 5 bases of the junction left unmatched.

The J gene is TRBJ2-1, the V gene TRBV30; D is unresolved. There are 15 residues in the CDR3. V gave up 1 base and J gave up 0 bases, with 10 bases separating them. CDR1 is GTSNPN and CDR2 is SVGIG in the germline V gene (reference sequence). CDR3 sequence: CAWSAAVSSYNEQFF. CDR3 bases: TGTGCCTGGAGTGCGGCGGTAAGCTCCTACAATGAGCAGTTCTTC.

This clonotype has only a few counts. The chain links TRBV4-2 to TRBJ1-2, with D possibly matching TRBD1 (6 bases). Trimming pared 4 bases from V and 4 bases from J, leaving 19 bases between. Looked up from germline, CDR1 is LGHNA and CDR2 is YNFKEQ. The length of the CDR3 is 16 residues. The CDR3 coding sequence is TGTGCCAGCAGCCGACAACGGGAGGGGGATACCTATGGCTACACCTTC. Residues: CASSRQREGDTYGYTF.

This chain links TRBV3-1 with TRBJ2-6; the D is unclear. CDR3 size: 13 residues. V was shortened by 4 bases and J by 8 bases, with 9 bases between the two germline ends. Germline assignment: CDR1 LGHDT and CDR2 YNNKEL (reference sequence). The CDR3 spells CASSLGITNVLTF. CDR3 DNA sequence: TGTGCCAGCAGCCTGGGGATCACCAACGTCCTGACTTTC.

The rearrangement links TRBV4-3 to TRBJ2-1; weak D call: TRBD2 (6 bases). Trimming took 1 base from V and 5 from J, leaving 9 bases between them. The germline CDR1 and CDR2 sequences are LGHNA and YSLEER. This CDR3 has 14 amino acids. CDR3 bases: TGCGCCAGCAGCCAAGGGGACTTTAACAATGAGCAGTTCTTC. It is translated as CASSQGDFNNEQFF.

This clonotype was detected only a few times. This chain connects TRBV30 to TRBJ2-4; 7 positions agree with TRBD1. The CDR3 totals 14 residues. Trimming removed 3 bases from V and 7 bases from J; junction bases left unmatched: 9. The germline V gene encodes CDR1 GTSNPN and CDR2 SVGIG (reference sequence). CDR3 in DNA: TGTGCCTGGAGGCCTAAGACAGGGCTGAACATTCAGTACTTC. Amino acids: CAWRPKTGLNIQYF.

This chain uses TRBV4-2 with TRBJ1-2, with 7 nucleotides matching TRBD1. With 5 bases clipped from V and 8 bases from J, the junction kept 14 bases outside the gene matches. The V gene's germline CDR1 is LGHNA and CDR2 YNFKEQ. This CDR3 is built from 15 residues. The CDR3 DNA follows: TGTGCCAGCAGCGGAGGGTTAGAGGGGGCGAGGGGCTACACCTTC. Amino acids: CASSGGLEGARGYTF.

Only a few counts were recorded for this clonotype. The CDR3 bases are TGTGCCAGCAGTTCGGACAGGGGCGAGCAAGCCAACGTCCTGACTTTC. This sequence encodes CASSSDRGEQANVLTF. The chain has TRBV6-5 and TRBJ2-6; 9 positions agree with TRBD1. V lost 4 bases and J lost 7; bases outside the gene matches: 8. This CDR3 contains 16 residues. Germline loops: CDR1 MNHEY, CDR2 SVGAGI.

The chain combines TRBV30 with TRBJ2-6; D is perhaps TRBD1 (6 bases). Trimming cost V 3 bases and J 4 bases, with 13 bases left between them. The CDR3 contains 15 residues. Germline loops: CDR1 GTSNPN, CDR2 SVGIG (reference sequence). In DNA form, the CDR3 reads TGTGCCTGGAGCCTAACAGGGACCGGGGCCAACGTCCTGACTTTC. Amino acids: CAWSLTGTGANVLTF.

The rearrangement uses TRBV7-6 and TRBJ2-3, with 10 bases that match TRBD1. This CDR3 has 16 residues. J lost 5 bases, V lost 3 bases, and 8 bases had no gene match. Per the germline V gene, CDR1 is SGHVS and CDR2 is FNYEAQ. The CDR3 loop is CASSFRRDRGGDTQYF. The CDR3 nucleotides are TGTGCCAGCAGCTTTCGTCGGGACAGGGGCGGAGATACGCAGTATTTT.

The chain joins TRBV4-3 to TRBJ2-1; unclear D gene. The ends were cut back, 3 bases at V and 4 bases at J, with 13 bases in the middle. The CDR3 totals 15 residues. Germline V gene lookup returns CDR1 LGHNA and CDR2 YSLEER. CDR3 loop: CASSHQGHLYNEQFF. The DNA for the CDR3 is TGCGCCAGCAGCCATCAAGGCCACCTTTACAATGAGCAGTTCTTC.

This clonotype appeared a single time. The chain uses TRBV7-2 and TRBJ2-5, with 7 bases lining up with TRBD1. The CDR3 sequence is 16 residues long. The V gene's germline CDR1 is SGHTA and CDR2 FQGNSA. The V segment lost 3 bases and the J segment 10 bases; nucleotides outside the gene matches: 17. In DNA form, the CDR3 reads TGTGCCAGCAGCTTCGAGACAGGGCCAATTGAAAGGGGCCAGTACTTC. It specifies CASSFETGPIERGQYF.

The genes are TRBV29-1 and TRBJ1-1; no clear D. The CDR3 is 10 amino acids. Germline CDR1 and CDR2: SQVTM and ANQGSEA. Deletions cut 6 bases from V and 6 bases from J, with 8 bases between. CDR3 sequence (DNA): TGCAGCGTCTCGGGCGCTGAAGCTTTCTTT. Translating gives CSVSGAEAFF.

The chain joins TRBV25-1 to TRBJ1-2; D is unclear. The V end was cut by 7 bases, the J end by 4 bases, with 10 bases between. The CDR3 is 12 amino acids. Germline CDR1 and CDR2: MGHDK and SYGVNS. DNA for the CDR3: TGTGCCAGCACCGGGATATTCTATGGCTACACCTTC. The encoded protein is CASTGIFYGYTF.